A selection of T cell receptor beta chains follows, all from one sample in a study of T cell responses to AZD1222 COVID-19 vaccine. Assay used: immunoSEQ multiplex PCR; TCRdb lists only in-frame clones, some missing. The top ten hold 6.5% to 8.5% of the sample, which has more than 100,000 clones, approximately 85% seen once. This material consisted of peripheral blood, taken 28 days after the second dose of the MenACWY control vaccine. All receptors come from an adult who received the MenACWY meningococcal vaccine as a control. CDR3s include the opening cysteine and the closing phenylalanine or tryptophan. D genes are given only for firm matches. Only part of the rows carry a size: once, few, many, or a class if the clone is expanded.

>TRBV29-1|TRBD2|NA|TRBJ2-3
CSVEGDSGRGGSTDTQYF
TGCAGCGTTGAAGGGGATAGCGGGCGGGGGGGAAGCACAGATACGCAGTATTTT
>TRBV6-6|NA|NA|TRBJ1-2
CASFATNYGYTF
TGTGCCAGCTTCGCTACTAACTATGGCTACACCTTC
>TRBV7-2|NA|NA|TRBJ2-1
CASSLTAVTYNEQFF
TGTGCCAGCAGCCTAACAGCGGTCACCTACAATGAGCAGTTCTTC
>TRBV6-2/TRBV6-3|NA|NA|TRBJ2-3
CASSYSEDTQYF
TGTGCCAGCAGTTACTCGGAAGATACGCAGTATTTT
>TRBV7-8|NA|few|TRBJ2-7
CASSPRAGVYEQYF
TGTGCCAGCAGCCCGCGGGCAGGGGTATACGAGCAGTACTTC
>TRBV19|TRBD2|NA|TRBJ2-3
CASSVLAESTDTQYF
TGTGCCAGTAGTGTCCTAGCGGAGAGCACAGATACGCAGTATTTT
>TRBV29-1|NA|NA|TRBJ1-1
CSVEVSKNTEAFF
TGCAGCGTTGAAGTTAGCAAGAACACTGAAGCTTTCTTT
>TRBV14|TRBD2|NA|TRBJ2-1
CASSRIGGTSGLNEQFF
TGTGCCAGCAGCCGGATCGGTGGGACTAGCGGGCTTAATGAGCAGTTCTTC
>TRBV7-9|TRBD1|NA|TRBJ1-2
CASSWTGGYGYTF
TGTGCCAGCAGCTGGACAGGGGGCTATGGCTACACCTTC
>TRBV27|NA|NA|TRBJ2-3
CASSLGTDTQYF
TGTGCCAGCAGCCTAGGCACAGATACGCAGTATTTT
>TRBV9|TRBD2|NA|TRBJ2-7
CASSVGGRASGIYEQYF
TGTGCCAGCAGCGTAGGTGGAAGGGCTAGCGGCATTTACGAGCAGTACTTC
>TRBV28|NA|few|TRBJ1-6
CASSLPPRAVGGYNSPLHF
TGTGCCAGCAGTTTACCCCCCCGAGCGGTCGGGGGCTATAATTCACCCCTCCACTTT
>TRBV5-6|NA|NA|TRBJ2-5
CASSLVAGIGETQYF
TGTGCCAGCAGCTTGGTGGCGGGGATTGGGGAGACCCAGTACTTC
>TRBV7-9|NA|NA|TRBJ2-7
CASSPERLRFSEQYF
TGTGCCAGCAGCCCCGAGCGTCTCCGGTTTAGCGAGCAGTACTTC
>TRBV10-1|TRBD1|few|TRBJ2-2
CASSASWDRRTGELFF
TGCGCCAGCAGTGCCTCTTGGGACAGAAGGACCGGGGAGCTGTTTTTT
>TRBV18|NA|NA|TRBJ1-3
CASSPPTAAGNTIYF
TGTGCCAGCTCACCACCGACGGCAGCTGGAAACACCATATATTTT
>TRBV10-2|NA|NA|TRBJ2-2
CASSDLLGPGELFF
TGCGCCAGCAGTGATCTCTTGGGGCCCGGGGAGCTGTTTTTT
>TRBV24-1|TRBD2|NA|TRBJ2-1
CATSGFSGPGDEQFF
TGTGCCACCAGTGGGTTTAGCGGGCCTGGGGATGAGCAGTTCTTC
>TRBV7-9|NA|NA|TRBJ1-4
CASSSRGQVNEKLFF
TGTGCCAGCAGCTCACGGGGCCAAGTAAATGAAAAACTGTTTTTT
>TRBV30|NA|NA|TRBJ2-7
CACLRDTLYEQYF
TGTGCCTGCCTTCGGGACACCCTCTACGAGCAGTACTTC
>TRBV5-5|NA|NA|TRBJ1-1
CASSIGQRMNTEAFF
TGTGCCAGCAGCATCGGACAGAGGATGAACACTGAAGCTTTCTTT
>TRBV11-2|NA|few|TRBJ1-5
CASSSGIVRNQPQHF
TGTGCCAGCAGCTCGGGAATCGTACGCAATCAGCCCCAGCATTTT
>TRBV4-1|NA|NA|TRBJ1-3
CASSFRDTRLGGNTIYF
TGCGCCAGCAGCTTCCGGGACACCCGTCTAGGTGGAAACACCATATATTTT
>TRBV7-9|NA|NA|TRBJ2-5
CASSLGGRETQYF
TGTGCCAGCAGCTTGGGGGGACGAGAGACCCAGTACTTC
>TRBV7-2|TRBD1|NA|TRBJ2-5
CASSQDRAAQYF
TGTGCCAGCAGCCAAGACAGGGCTGCCCAGTACTTC
>TRBV29-1|TRBD1|NA|TRBJ2-7
CSVGTGMTYEQYF
TGCAGCGTGGGGACAGGGATGACCTACGAGCAGTACTTC
>TRBV11-2|NA|NA|TRBJ1-2
CASSPGQIPNYGYTF
TGTGCCAGCAGCCCCGGACAGATTCCTAACTATGGCTACACCTTC
>TRBV28|NA|NA|TRBJ1-5
CATQGGLFAPQHF
TGTGCCACCCAGGGAGGCCTTTTCGCGCCCCAGCATTTT
>TRBV6-2/TRBV6-3|NA|NA|TRBJ1-1
CASSLDGNTEAFF
TGTGCCAGCAGTTTGGATGGGAACACTGAAGCTTTCTTT
>TRBV9|NA|NA|TRBJ1-6
CASNVGGSGSSPLHF
TGTGCCAGCAACGTAGGAGGGTCCGGGAGTTCACCCCTCCACTTT
>TRBV28|TRBD2|NA|TRBJ2-5
CASSGEFRTSGGRQETQYF
TGTGCCAGCAGCGGGGAGTTTAGGACTAGCGGGGGTCGTCAAGAGACCCAGTACTTC
>TRBV19|TRBD2|NA|TRBJ2-3
CASSIDSREAELAGGPENSDTQYF
TGTGCCAGTAGTATAGATAGCCGCGAGGCGGAACTAGCGGGAGGGCCAGAGAATTCTGATACGCAGTATTTT
>TRBV28|TRBD1|NA|TRBJ1-4
CASIREGQGREKLFF
TGTGCCAGCATTCGAGAAGGACAGGGAAGGGAAAAACTGTTTTTT
>TRBV7-9|TRBD1|once|TRBJ1-4
CASSATGGGEKLFF
TGTGCCAGCAGCGCGACAGGGGGAGGAGAAAAACTGTTTTTT
>TRBV6-5|NA|NA|TRBJ2-2
CASTGTSLGTGELFF
TGTGCCAGCACTGGGACTTCCCTCGGGACCGGGGAGCTGTTTTTT
>TRBV28|TRBD1|NA|TRBJ1-2
CASTLGGQGNGGYTF
TGTGCCAGCACCCTTGGGGGACAGGGTAATGGTGGCTACACCTTC
>TRBV18|NA|NA|TRBJ1-2
CASSPLDSNYGYTF
TGTGCCAGCTCACCATTGGACTCTAACTATGGCTACACCTTC
>TRBV5-4|NA|NA|TRBJ1-2
CASSLGGSGNVDGYTF
TGTGCCAGCAGCTTGGGGGGAAGTGGGAACGTAGATGGCTACACCTTC
>TRBV6-5|NA|NA|TRBJ2-3
CASSRPGGTDTQYF
TGTGCCAGCAGCCGCCCGGGTGGCACAGATACGCAGTATTTT
>TRBV5-6|TRBD1|NA|TRBJ1-2
CASSPGTGHNYGYTF
TGTGCCAGCAGCCCAGGGACAGGACACAACTATGGCTACACCTTC
>TRBV13|TRBD2|NA|TRBJ2-6
CASSRGGPGANVLTF
TGTGCCAGCAGCCGGGGGGGTCCCGGGGCCAACGTCCTGACTTTC
>TRBV27|TRBD1|NA|TRBJ1-2
CASSFSGGGYGYTF
TGTGCCAGCAGTTTTTCAGGGGGTGGCTATGGCTACACCTTC
>TRBV11-2|NA|NA|TRBJ2-5
CASSLGGDWLQETQYF
TGTGCCAGCAGCTTAGGTGGGGACTGGCTACAAGAGACCCAGTACTTC
>TRBV23-1|NA|NA|TRBJ1-3
CASSQSARGPDNQRQISGNTIYF
TGCGCCAGCAGTCAATCTGCCCGGGGTCCCGATAACCAAAGGCAGATCTCTGGAAACACCATATATTTT
>TRBV6-4|NA|many|TRBJ1-1
CASSRDIGGGTEAFF
TGTGCCAGCAGCAGAGATATAGGGGGTGGCACTGAAGCTTTCTTT
>TRBV2|NA|NA|TRBJ2-3
CASSPGGQGGDTQYF
TGTGCCAGCAGCCCCGGGGGGCAGGGCGGGGATACGCAGTATTTT
>TRBV15|NA|NA|TRBJ1-5
CATTSSFPYSNQPQHF
TGTGCCACCACCTCTTCTTTCCCCTATAGCAATCAGCCCCAGCATTTT
>TRBV13|NA|NA|TRBJ2-5
CASSLVGGRETQYF
TGTGCCAGCAGCTTAGTTGGGGGACGGGAGACCCAGTACTTC
>TRBV27|NA|NA|TRBJ1-4
CASSLGGGLGEKLFF
TGTGCCAGCAGCCTGGGTGGGGGGCTGGGCGAAAAACTGTTTTTT
>TRBV10-1|NA|NA|TRBJ2-7
CASSGPARRLRVYEQYF
TGCGCCAGCAGCGGACCTGCAAGGAGGCTGAGGGTCTACGAGCAGTACTTC
>TRBV19|NA|NA|TRBJ1-1
CASSPRQGMTEAFF
TGTGCCAGTAGTCCCAGGCAGGGGATGACTGAAGCTTTCTTT
>TRBV19|TRBD2|NA|TRBJ2-3
CASSIPWRLAGGTDTQYF
TGTGCCAGTAGTATCCCCTGGAGGCTAGCGGGAGGAACAGATACGCAGTATTTT
>TRBV5-1|TRBD1|NA|TRBJ2-4
CASSDLDRGNIQYF
TGCGCCAGCAGCGACCTTGACAGGGGAAACATTCAGTACTTC
>TRBV6-2/TRBV6-3|TRBD2|NA|TRBJ2-1
CASSYSRGSSYNEQFF
TGTGCCAGCAGTTACTCGCGCGGGAGCTCCTACAATGAGCAGTTCTTC
>TRBV19|NA|NA|TRBJ2-1
CASSRKVSYNEQFF
TGTGCCAGTAGTAGAAAGGTTTCCTACAATGAGCAGTTCTTC
>TRBV11-1|NA|once|TRBJ1-6
CASSLSGPAVPLHF
TGTGCCAGCAGCCTCTCAGGCCCCGCGGTTCCCCTCCACTTT
>TRBV5-4|NA|NA|TRBJ2-5
CASSLRGFETQYF
TGTGCCAGCAGCTTGCGGGGGTTCGAGACCCAGTACTTC
>TRBV28|NA|NA|TRBJ1-5
CASSLPDRPQHF
TGTGCCAGCAGTTTACCAGACCGGCCCCAGCATTTT